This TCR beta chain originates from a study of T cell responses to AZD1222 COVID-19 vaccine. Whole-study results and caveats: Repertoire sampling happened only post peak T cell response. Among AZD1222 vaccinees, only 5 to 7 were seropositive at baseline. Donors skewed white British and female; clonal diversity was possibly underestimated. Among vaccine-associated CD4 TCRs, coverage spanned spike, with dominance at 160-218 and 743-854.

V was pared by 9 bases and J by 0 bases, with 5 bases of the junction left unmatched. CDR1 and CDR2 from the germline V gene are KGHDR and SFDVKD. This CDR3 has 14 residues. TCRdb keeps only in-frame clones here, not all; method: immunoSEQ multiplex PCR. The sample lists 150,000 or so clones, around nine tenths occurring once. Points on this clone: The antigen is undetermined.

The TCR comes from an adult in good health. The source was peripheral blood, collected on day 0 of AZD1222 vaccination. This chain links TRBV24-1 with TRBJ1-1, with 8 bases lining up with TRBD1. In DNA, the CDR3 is TGTGCCACCGGACAGGGCCACATGAACACTGAAGCTTTCTTT. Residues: CATGQGHMNTEAFF.